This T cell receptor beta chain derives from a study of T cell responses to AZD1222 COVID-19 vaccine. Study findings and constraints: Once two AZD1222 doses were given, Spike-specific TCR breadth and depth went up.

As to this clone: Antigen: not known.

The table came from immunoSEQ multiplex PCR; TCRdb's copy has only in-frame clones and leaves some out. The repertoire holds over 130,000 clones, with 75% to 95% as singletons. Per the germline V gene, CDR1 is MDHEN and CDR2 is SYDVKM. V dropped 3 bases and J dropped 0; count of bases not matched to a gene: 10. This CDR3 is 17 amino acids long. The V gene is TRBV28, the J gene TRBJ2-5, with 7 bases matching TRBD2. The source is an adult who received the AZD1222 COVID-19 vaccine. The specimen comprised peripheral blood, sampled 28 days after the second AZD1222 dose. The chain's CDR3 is CASSFPSGTTYQETQYF. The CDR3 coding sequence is TGTGCCAGCAGTTTCCCGTCCGGGACTACCTACCAAGAGACCCAGTACTTC.